The T cell receptor beta chain under discussion was sequenced for a study of blood T cell repertoires in COVID-19. Sequencing was performed with immunoSEQ multiplex PCR; in TCRdb, only in-frame clones are kept and a portion is missing. The table records about 93,000 clones, 80% of them present only once. Germline CDR1 SGHAT, CDR2 FQNNGV. The V end was cut by 2 bases, the J end by 0 bases, with 9 bases between. This CDR3 comprises 15 residues. The origin of this receptor is a human donor in a cohort sampled during active COVID-19. Sequencing used peripheral blood. The chain employs TRBV11-2 and TRBJ2-3; D gene unclear. DNA for the CDR3: TGTGCCAGCAGCTTAATCGCGCCTAGCACAGATACGCAGTATTTT. Its protein is CASSLIAPSTDTQYF.